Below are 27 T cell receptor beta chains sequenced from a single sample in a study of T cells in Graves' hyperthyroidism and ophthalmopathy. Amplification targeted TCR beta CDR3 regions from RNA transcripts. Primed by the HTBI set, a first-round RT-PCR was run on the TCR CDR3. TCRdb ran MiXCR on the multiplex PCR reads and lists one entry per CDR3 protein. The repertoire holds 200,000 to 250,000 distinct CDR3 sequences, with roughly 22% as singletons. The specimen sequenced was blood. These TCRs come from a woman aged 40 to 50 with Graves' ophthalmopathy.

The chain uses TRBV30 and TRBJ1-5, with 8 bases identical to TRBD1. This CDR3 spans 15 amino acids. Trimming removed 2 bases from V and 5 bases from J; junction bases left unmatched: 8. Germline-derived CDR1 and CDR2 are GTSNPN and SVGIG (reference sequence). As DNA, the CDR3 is TGTGCCTGGAGTAGAGGGCAGGGGGCGTATCAGCCCCAGCATTTT. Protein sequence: CAWSRGQGAYQPQHF. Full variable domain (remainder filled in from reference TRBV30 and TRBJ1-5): SQTIHQWPATLVQPVGSPLSLECTVEGTSNPNLYWYRQAAGRGLQLLFYSVGIGQISSEVPQNLSASRPQDRQFILSSKKLLLSDSGFYLCAWSRGQGAYQPQHFGDGTRLSIL.

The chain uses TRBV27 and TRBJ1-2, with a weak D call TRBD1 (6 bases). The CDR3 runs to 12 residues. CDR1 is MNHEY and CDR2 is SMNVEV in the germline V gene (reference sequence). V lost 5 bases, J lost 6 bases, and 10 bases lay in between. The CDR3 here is CASSAGVDGYTF. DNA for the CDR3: TGTGCCAGCAGTGCAGGGGTGGATGGCTACACCTTC.

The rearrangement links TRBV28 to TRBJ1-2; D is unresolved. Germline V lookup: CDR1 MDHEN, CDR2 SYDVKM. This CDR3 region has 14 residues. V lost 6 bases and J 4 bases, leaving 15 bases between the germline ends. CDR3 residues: CASSGPRALYGYTF. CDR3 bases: TGTGCCAGCAGCGGACCGCGAGCCCTCTATGGCTACACCTTC.

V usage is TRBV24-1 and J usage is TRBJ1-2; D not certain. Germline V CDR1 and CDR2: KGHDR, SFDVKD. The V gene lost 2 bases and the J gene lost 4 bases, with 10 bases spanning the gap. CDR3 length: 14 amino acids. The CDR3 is CATSDWTGSYGYTF. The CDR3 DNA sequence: TGTGCCACCAGTGATTGGACGGGAAGCTATGGCTACACCTTC.

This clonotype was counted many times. CDR3 residues: CASSPLRGGGRTGELFF. The CDR3 DNA is TGTGCCAGCAGTCCCCTCCGGGGGGGAGGTCGGACCGGGGAGCTGTTTTTT. The chain joins TRBV12-3 or TRBV12-4 to TRBJ2-2, with 8 bases matching TRBD2. CDR3 length equals 17 residues. The V gene end was trimmed by 5 bases and the J gene end by 5 bases; junction bases not matched to a gene: 13.

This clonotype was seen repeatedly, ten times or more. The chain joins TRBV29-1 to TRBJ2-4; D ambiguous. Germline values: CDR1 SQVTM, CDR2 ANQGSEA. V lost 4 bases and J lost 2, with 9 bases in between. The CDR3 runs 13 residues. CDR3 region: CSVAGQSKNIQYF. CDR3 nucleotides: TGCAGCGTTGCAGGCCAGTCCAAAAACATTCAGTACTTC.

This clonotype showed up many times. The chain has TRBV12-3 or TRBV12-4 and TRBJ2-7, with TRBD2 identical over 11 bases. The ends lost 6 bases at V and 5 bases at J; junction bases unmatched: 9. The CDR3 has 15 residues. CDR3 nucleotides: TGTGCCAGCAGACTTACTAGCGGGAGCAGGGACGAGCAGTACTTC. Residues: CASRLTSGSRDEQYF.

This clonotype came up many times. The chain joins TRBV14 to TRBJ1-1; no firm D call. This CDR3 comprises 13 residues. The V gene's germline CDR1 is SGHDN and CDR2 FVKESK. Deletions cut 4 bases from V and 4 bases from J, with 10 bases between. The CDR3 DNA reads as TGTGCCAGCAGCCCCGGGTTATTCACTGAAGCTTTCTTT. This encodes CASSPGLFTEAFF.

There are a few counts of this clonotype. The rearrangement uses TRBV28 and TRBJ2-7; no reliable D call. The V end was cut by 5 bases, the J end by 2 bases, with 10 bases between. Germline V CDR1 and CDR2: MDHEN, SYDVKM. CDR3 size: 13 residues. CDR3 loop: CASSVIEPYEQYF. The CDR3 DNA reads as TGTGCCAGCAGTGTTATTGAACCCTACGAGCAGTACTTC.

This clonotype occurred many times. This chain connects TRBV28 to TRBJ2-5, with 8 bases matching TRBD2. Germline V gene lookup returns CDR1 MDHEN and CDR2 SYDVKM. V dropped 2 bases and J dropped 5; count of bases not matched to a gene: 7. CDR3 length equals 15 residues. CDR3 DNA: TGTGCCAGCAGTTTACCAGCGGGAGAAATGGAGACCCAGTACTTC. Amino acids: CASSLPAGEMETQYF.

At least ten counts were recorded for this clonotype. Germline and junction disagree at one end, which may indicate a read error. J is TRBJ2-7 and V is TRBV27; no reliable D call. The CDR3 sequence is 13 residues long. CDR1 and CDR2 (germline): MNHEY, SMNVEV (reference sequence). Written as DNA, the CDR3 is TGTACCAGCAGTTTAATAGGGTTAAACGAGCAGTACTTC. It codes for CTSSLIGLNEQYF.

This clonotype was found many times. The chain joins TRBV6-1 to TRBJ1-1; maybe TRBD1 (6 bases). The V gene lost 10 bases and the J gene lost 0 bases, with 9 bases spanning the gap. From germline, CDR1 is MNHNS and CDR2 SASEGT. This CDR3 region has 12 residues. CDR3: CAINRVNTEAFF. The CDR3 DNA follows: TGTGCCATCAACAGGGTGAACACTGAAGCTTTCTTT.

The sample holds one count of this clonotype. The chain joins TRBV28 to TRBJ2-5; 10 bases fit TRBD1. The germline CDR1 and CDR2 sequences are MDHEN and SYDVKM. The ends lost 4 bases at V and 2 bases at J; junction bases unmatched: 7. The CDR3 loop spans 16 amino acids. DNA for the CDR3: TGTGCCAGCAGTTCTGGAGGGACAGGGGCTCAAGAGACCCAGTACTTC. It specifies CASSSGGTGAQETQYF.

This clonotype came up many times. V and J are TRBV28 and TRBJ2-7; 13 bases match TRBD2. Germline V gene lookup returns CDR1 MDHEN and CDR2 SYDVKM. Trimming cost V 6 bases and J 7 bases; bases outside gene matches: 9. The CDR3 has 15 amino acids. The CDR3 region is CASSRGLAGVGEQYF. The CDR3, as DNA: TGTGCCAGCAGCCGTGGACTAGCGGGAGTGGGGGAGCAGTACTTC.

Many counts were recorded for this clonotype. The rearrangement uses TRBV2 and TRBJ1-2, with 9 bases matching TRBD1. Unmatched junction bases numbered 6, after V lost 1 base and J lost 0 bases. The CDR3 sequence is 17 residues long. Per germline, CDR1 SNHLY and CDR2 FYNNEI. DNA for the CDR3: TGTGCCAGCAGTGAAGACAACAGGGGGCCTGCTAACTATGGCTACACCTTC. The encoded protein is CASSEDNRGPANYGYTF. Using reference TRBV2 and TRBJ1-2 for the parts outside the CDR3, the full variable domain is EPEVTQTPSHQVTQMGQEVILRCVPISNHLYFYWYRQILGQKVEFLVSFYNNEISEKSEIFDDQFSVERPDGSNFTLKIRSTKLEDSAMYFCASSEDNRGPANYGYTFGSGTRLTVV.

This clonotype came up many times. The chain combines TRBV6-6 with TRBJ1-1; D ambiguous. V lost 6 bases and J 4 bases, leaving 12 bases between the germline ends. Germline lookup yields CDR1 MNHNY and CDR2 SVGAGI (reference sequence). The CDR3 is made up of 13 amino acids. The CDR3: CASRTGMSTEAFF. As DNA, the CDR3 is TGTGCCAGCAGGACCGGTATGAGCACTGAAGCTTTCTTT.

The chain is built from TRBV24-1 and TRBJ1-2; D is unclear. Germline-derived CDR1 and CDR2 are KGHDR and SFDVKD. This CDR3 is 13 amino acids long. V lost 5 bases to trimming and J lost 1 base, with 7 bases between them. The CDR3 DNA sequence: TGTGCCACCAGTGGTCTGAATAACTATGGCTACACCTTC. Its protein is CATSGLNNYGYTF.

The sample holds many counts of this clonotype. The CDR3 DNA is TGTGCCAGCAGCTCGGGTTCGAGCTCCTACAATGAGCAGTTCTTC. Translation: CASSSGSSSYNEQFF. The chain uses TRBV7-2 and TRBJ2-1; D not certain. V shed 4 bases and J shed 0 bases, with 10 bases lying between them. Per germline, CDR1 SGHTA and CDR2 FQGNSA. This CDR3 region has 15 residues. Full variable domain (missing parts from reference TRBV7-2 and TRBJ2-1): GAGVSQSPSNKVTEKGKDVELRCDPISGHTALYWYRQSLGQGLEFLIYFQGNSAPDKSGLPSDRFSAERTGGSVSTLTIQRTQQEDSAVYLCASSSGSSSYNEQFFGPGTRLTVL.

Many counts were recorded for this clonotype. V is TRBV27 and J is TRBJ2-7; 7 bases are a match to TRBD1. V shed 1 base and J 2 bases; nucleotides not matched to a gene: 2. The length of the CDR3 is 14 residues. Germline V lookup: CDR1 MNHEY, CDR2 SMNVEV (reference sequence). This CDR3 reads CASSLFQGAYEQYF. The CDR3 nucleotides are TGTGCCAGCAGTTTATTTCAGGGGGCCTACGAGCAGTACTTC.

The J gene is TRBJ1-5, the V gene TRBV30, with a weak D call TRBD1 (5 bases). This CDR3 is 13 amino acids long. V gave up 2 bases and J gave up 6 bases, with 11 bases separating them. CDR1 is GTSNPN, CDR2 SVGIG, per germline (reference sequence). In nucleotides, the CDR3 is TGTGCCTGGAGTCCCAAGGGGAGTCAGCCCCAGCATTTT. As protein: CAWSPKGSQPQHF. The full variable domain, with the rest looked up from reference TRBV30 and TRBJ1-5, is SQTIHQWPATLVQPVGSPLSLECTVEGTSNPNLYWYRQAAGRGLQLLFYSVGIGQISSEVPQNLSASRPQDRQFILSSKKLLLSDSGFYLCAWSPKGSQPQHFGDGTRLSIL.

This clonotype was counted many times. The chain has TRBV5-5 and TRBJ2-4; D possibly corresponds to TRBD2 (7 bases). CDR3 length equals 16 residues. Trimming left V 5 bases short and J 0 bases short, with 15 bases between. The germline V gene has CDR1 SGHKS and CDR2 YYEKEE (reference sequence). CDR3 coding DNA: TGTGCCAGCAGTCTGGGAGGGGACATAGCCAAAAACATTCAGTACTTC. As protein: CASSLGGDIAKNIQYF.

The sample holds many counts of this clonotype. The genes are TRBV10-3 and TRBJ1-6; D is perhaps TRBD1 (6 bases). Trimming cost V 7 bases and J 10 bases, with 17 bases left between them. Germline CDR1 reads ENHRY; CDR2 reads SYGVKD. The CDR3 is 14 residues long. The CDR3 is CAINNVGGKSPLHF. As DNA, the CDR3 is TGTGCCATCAATAATGTGGGGGGCAAGTCACCCCTCCACTTT.

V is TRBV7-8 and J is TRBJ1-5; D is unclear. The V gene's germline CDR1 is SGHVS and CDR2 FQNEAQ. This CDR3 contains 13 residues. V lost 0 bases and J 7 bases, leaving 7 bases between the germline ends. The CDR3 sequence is CASSLAVEQPQHF. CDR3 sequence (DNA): TGTGCCAGCAGCTTAGCGGTAGAGCAGCCCCAGCATTTT.

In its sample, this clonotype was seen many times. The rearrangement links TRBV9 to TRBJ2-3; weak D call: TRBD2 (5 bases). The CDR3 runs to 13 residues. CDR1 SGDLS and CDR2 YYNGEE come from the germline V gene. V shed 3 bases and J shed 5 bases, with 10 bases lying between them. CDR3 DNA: TGTGCCAGCAGCGGAACTAGTTTAGATACGCAGTATTTT. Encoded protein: CASSGTSLDTQYF.

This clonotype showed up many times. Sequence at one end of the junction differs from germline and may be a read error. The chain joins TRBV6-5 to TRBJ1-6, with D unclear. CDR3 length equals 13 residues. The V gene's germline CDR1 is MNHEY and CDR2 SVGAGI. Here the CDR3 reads CASSYSNRPPLHF. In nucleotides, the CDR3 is TGTGCCAGCAGCTACTCGAATAGGCCACCCCTCCACTTT.

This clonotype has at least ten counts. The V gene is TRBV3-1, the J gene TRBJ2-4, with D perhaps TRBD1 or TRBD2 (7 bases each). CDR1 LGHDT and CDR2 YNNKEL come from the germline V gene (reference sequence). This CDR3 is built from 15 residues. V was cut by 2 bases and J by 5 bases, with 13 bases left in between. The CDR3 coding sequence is TGTGCCAGCAGCCAACCAGGGGGGAGGGAAAACATTCAGTACTTC. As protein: CASSQPGGRENIQYF.

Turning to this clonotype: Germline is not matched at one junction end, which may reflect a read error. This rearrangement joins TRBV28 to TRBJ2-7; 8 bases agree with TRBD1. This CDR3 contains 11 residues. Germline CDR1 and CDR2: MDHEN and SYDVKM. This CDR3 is CASSLQGALFF. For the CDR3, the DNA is TGTGCCAGCAGTTTACAGGGGGCCTTGTTCTTC.